The 3 T cell receptor beta chains in this list originate from one sample, sequenced in a study of T-cell memory formation after mild COVID-19. TCRdb passed the 5' RACE reads through MiXCR, listing each CDR3 protein once. The sample holds about 560,000 distinct CDR3 sequences, about a fifth seen once. Source material: PBMCs or a T cell subset sorted from them (not recorded which). Source of these receptors: an adult woman who had mild COVID-19 (a few samples of this study predate the infection). Cell type and time point are not known.

The chain links TRBV29-1 to TRBJ2-3; 14 bases line up with TRBD2. This CDR3 has 16 residues. CDR1 and CDR2 from the germline V gene are SQVTM and ANQGSEA. V gave up 7 bases and J gave up 6 bases; unmatched junction bases: 12. This chain's CDR3 is CSASGLAGEVYDTQYF. DNA of the CDR3: TGCAGCGCGTCGGGACTAGCGGGAGAGGTGTATGATACGCAGTATTTT.

The gene calls are TRBV3-1 and TRBJ2-7; D is unclear. Trimming left V 1 base short and J 9 bases short, with 7 bases between. Per germline, CDR1 LGHDT and CDR2 YNNKEL (reference sequence). The CDR3 has 11 residues. CDR3 bases: TGTGCCAGCAGCCAAGCGGGCGTGCAGTACTTC. Translated, it gives CASSQAGVQYF.

This rearrangement joins TRBV5-1 to TRBJ2-3, with D tentatively TRBD2 (5 bases). CDR1 SGHRS and CDR2 YFSETQ come from the germline V gene. The CDR3 runs 14 residues. Trimming shortened V by 2 bases and J by 2 bases, and 9 bases separated the two germline ends. This chain's CDR3 is CASSLAEYTDTQYF. The CDR3, as DNA: TGCGCCAGCAGCTTAGCGGAGTACACAGATACGCAGTATTTT.